These 14 T cell receptor beta chains came from one sample sequenced in a study of cytomegalovirus exposure and HLA in healthy donors. Here immunoSEQ multiplex PCR was the method, and the copy in TCRdb shows in-frame clones only, minus some. The sample shows 100,000 to 130,000 clones, over 75% of them seen only once. The source material was PBMCs. Source of these receptors: a woman aged 18-29 years in good health and CMV-seronegative.

This sequence joins TRBV27 and TRBJ2-7, with TRBD1 matching 7 bases. Germline assignment: CDR1 MNHEY and CDR2 SMNVEV (reference sequence). Trimming took 7 bases from V and 4 from J; bases not matched to a gene: 13. The CDR3 runs 15 residues. The CDR3, as DNA: TGTGCCAGCAAGAGAGCGACAGGGTGGATGTACGAGCAGTACTTC. Translation gives CASKRATGWMYEQYF.

The genes are TRBV6-1 and TRBJ1-5; D remains unclear. This CDR3 comprises 14 residues. The ends were cut back, 1 base at V and 3 bases at J, with 7 bases in the middle. CDR1 is MNHNS, CDR2 SASEGT, per germline. CDR3 residues: CASSEGEYNQPQHF. CDR3 DNA sequence: TGTGCCAGCAGTGAAGGAGAGTACAATCAGCCCCAGCATTTT.

This chain uses TRBV5-1 with TRBJ2-7; tentatively, D is TRBD1 (6 bases). This CDR3 contains 17 residues. V gave up 0 bases and J gave up 3 bases, with 19 bases separating them. CDR1 is SGHRS, CDR2 YFSETQ, per germline. CDR3 DNA: TGCGCCAGCAGCTTGGCCTACGACCGGGACATATACTACGAGCAGTACTTC. Encoded protein: CASSLAYDRDIYYEQYF.

A single count supports this clone. The chain is built from TRBV10-3 and TRBJ2-1, with 16 bases fitting TRBD2. The ends lost 6 bases at V and 6 bases at J; junction bases unmatched: 5. Germline V CDR1 and CDR2: ENHRY, SYGVKD. The CDR3 spans 16 residues. The CDR3 sequence is CAIRGLAGGPSNEQFF. The CDR3 DNA sequence: TGTGCCATCAGGGGACTAGCGGGGGGGCCTAGCAATGAGCAGTTCTTC.

In regard to this clone: With a much larger clone just one base away, this may be a read error. The chain employs TRBV25-1 and TRBJ2-3; D unresolved. The CDR3 totals 13 residues. Per germline, CDR1 MGHDK and CDR2 SYGVNS. Trimming removed 3 bases from V and 1 base from J, with 5 bases in between. CDR3 in DNA: TGTGCCAGCAGTGATCAGGGCACAGATACGCAGTATTTT. Its protein is CASSDQGTDTQYF.

The CDR3: CASTNLASGGADKNIQYF. The CDR3 nucleotides read TGTGCCAGTACCAATCTGGCTAGCGGGGGGGCCGACAAAAACATTCAGTACTTC. V gene TRBV19 combines with J gene TRBJ2-4, with 12 bases aligning to TRBD2. CDR1 is LNHDA, CDR2 SQIVND, per germline (reference sequence). J was trimmed by 3 bases and V by 7 bases; bases with no gene match: 13. This CDR3 spans 18 amino acids.

The CDR3 here is CASSFRGDEQFF. The DNA of the CDR3 is TGTGCCAGCAGCTTCCGGGGGGATGAGCAGTTCTTC. The chain has TRBV7-6 and TRBJ2-1; 7 bases agree with TRBD2. Germline assignment: CDR1 SGHVS and CDR2 FNYEAQ. V was pared by 3 bases and J by 8 bases, with 1 base of the junction left unmatched. The CDR3 consists of 12 residues.

The V and J genes are TRBV7-9 and TRBJ2-3; TRBD2 matches 15 bases. Germline CDR1 and CDR2: SEHNR and FQNEAQ (reference sequence). The V and J ends lost 1 base and 5 bases, in that order; junction bases with no gene match: 4. The CDR3 sequence is 17 residues long. This chain's CDR3 is CASSLVGTSGGKDTQYF. DNA for the CDR3: TGTGCCAGCAGCTTAGTAGGGACTAGCGGGGGGAAAGATACGCAGTATTTT.

This clone showed up just once. The V gene is TRBV30, the J gene TRBJ2-7; a possible D gene is TRBD1 (6 bases). This CDR3 region has 14 residues. Trimming removed 1 base at V and 4 bases at J, with 14 bases between. Germline V gives CDR1 GTSNPN, CDR2 SVGIG (reference sequence). In nucleotides, the CDR3 is TGTGCCTGGAGTGGTCCACAGGGCGCGTACGAGCAGTACTTC. Its translation is CAWSGPQGAYEQYF.

This rearrangement joins TRBV6-5 to TRBJ1-1, with D possibly matching TRBD1 (6 bases). CDR1 is MNHEY, CDR2 SVGAGI, per germline. V was trimmed by 0 bases and J by 1 base, leaving 9 bases between them. The CDR3 consists of 15 residues. For the CDR3, the DNA is TGTGCCAGCAGTTACTCAACGACAGGGAACACTGAAGCTTTCTTT. Translated, it gives CASSYSTTGNTEAFF.

This clone has a handful of counts. The chain uses TRBV25-1 and TRBJ1-4; D gene unclear. CDR3 length: 14 residues. Germline assignment: CDR1 MGHDK and CDR2 SYGVNS. V lost 2 bases and J lost 7, with 11 bases in between. The DNA for the CDR3 is TGTGCCAGCAGTGAACCCCCAAGAGGTGAAAAACTGTTTTTT. It yields the protein CASSEPPRGEKLFF.

The chain joins TRBV27 to TRBJ2-2; perhaps TRBD2 as D (6 bases). The germline V gene has CDR1 MNHEY and CDR2 SMNVEV (reference sequence). The germline V and J ends were trimmed by 2 bases and 6 bases, with 13 bases remaining between them. The CDR3 spans 15 residues. CDR3 loop: CASSLRVGGPGELFF. In DNA form, the CDR3 reads TGTGCCAGCAGTTTAAGGGTTGGAGGGCCCGGGGAGCTGTTTTTT.

The chain combines TRBV27 with TRBJ1-3; weak D call: TRBD1 (6 bases). V lost 3 bases, J lost 4 bases, and 10 bases lay in between. The CDR3 extends over 14 amino acids. Germline CDR1 reads MNHEY; CDR2 reads SMNVEV (reference sequence). The CDR3 loop is CASSFQGNGNTIYF. CDR3 DNA sequence: TGTGCCAGCAGTTTTCAGGGGAACGGAAACACCATATATTTT.

Many counts were recorded for this clone. The chain recombines TRBV19 with TRBJ1-2, with D perhaps matching TRBD1 (5 bases). Germline CDR1 and CDR2: LNHDA and SQIVND (reference sequence). CDR3 length: 12 amino acids. Deletions cut 6 bases from V and 1 base from J, with 6 bases between. The CDR3 loop reads CASRDINYGYTF. The CDR3 DNA sequence: TGTGCCAGTAGGGACATTAACTATGGCTACACCTTC.